This T cell receptor beta chain was sequenced in a study of lymphopenia after photon versus proton radiotherapy. The assay was immunoSEQ multiplex PCR, and TCRdb's table has in-frame clones only and misses some. This sample has 30,000 to 35,000 clones, with 89% found just once. Of note for this clone: Its target is not known. Germline and junction disagree at one end, which may indicate a read error.

General study results and limits: Post-nadir diversity loss with photons came from oligoclonal expansion, particularly CD8+ Temra cells. Better survival with proton therapy was suggested as possible, not demonstrated. Proton therapy kept repertoires fairly stable, unlike photons, which gained effector/memory cells.

Looked up from germline, CDR1 is LNHDA and CDR2 is SQIVND (reference sequence). There are 18 residues in the CDR3. V and J are TRBV19 and TRBJ2-2; 7 bases map to TRBD1. This material consisted of peripheral blood, taken from a patient treated with proton-based radiotherapy. The sequence was collected from a woman in her 70s with pancreatic cancer. Some clones in this sample may be carry-over from other donors' samples. The DNA for the CDR3 is TGTGCCAGTAGAATAGAGACAGGGTCCCAGCTTGAGACCGGGGAGCTGTTTTTT. Its translation: CASRIETGSQLETGELFF.